Included here is one T cell receptor (beta chain) sequence, with context. One base away lies a much larger clone, so this may be a sequencing read error. Since no conserved phenylalanine or tryptophan closes the CDR3, a read error is the likely cause. The data are from a study of regulatory T cells in long-lasting Graves disease. Germline lookup yields CDR1 DFQATT and CDR2 SNEGSKA (reference sequence). CDR3 size: 12 residues. Trimming cost V 3 bases and J 0 bases, with 6 bases left between them. Time point defined: newly diagnosed GD, antithyroid drugs for less than 3 months. From PBMCs, RNA was extracted and then used to make the TCR library. Both iRepertoire HTBI primers and Arm-PCR of CDR3 regions were used to build the TCR beta libraries. MiXCR, run by TCRdb on the multiplex PCR reads, gives a single entry per CDR3 protein. The table shows about 540,000 distinct CDR3 sequences, with approximately 12% occurring only once.

These data were also filed under a second study, of T cells in Graves' hyperthyroidism and ophthalmopathy.

The chain carries TRBV20-1 and TRBJ2-7; no reliable D call. The source was peripheral blood mononuclear cells (PBMCs), collected at new diagnosis, from a patient treated with antithyroid drugs. This clonotype originated in a man aged 30-40 years with Graves disease. As DNA, the CDR3 is TGCAGTGCTAGGGGCGCCTCCTACGAGCAGTACTCC. Translation: CSARGASYEQYS.